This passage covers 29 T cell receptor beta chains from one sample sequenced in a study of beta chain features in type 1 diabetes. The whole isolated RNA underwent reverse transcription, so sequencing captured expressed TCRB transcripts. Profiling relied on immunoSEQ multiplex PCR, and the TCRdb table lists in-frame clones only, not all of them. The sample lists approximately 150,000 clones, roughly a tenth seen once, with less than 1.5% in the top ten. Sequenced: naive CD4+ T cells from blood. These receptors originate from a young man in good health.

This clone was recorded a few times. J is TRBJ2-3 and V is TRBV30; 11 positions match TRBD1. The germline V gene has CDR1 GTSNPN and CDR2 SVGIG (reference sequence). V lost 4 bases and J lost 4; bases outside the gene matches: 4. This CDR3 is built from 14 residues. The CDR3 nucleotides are TGTGCCTGGAATCCGGGACAGGGGGCAGATACGCAGTATTTT. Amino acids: CAWNPGQGADTQYF.

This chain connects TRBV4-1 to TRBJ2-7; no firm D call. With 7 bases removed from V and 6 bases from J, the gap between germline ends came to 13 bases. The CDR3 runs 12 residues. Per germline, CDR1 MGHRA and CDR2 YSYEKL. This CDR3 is CASNLPGGEQYF. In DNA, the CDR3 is TGCGCCAGCAACCTTCCCGGTGGCGAGCAGTACTTC.

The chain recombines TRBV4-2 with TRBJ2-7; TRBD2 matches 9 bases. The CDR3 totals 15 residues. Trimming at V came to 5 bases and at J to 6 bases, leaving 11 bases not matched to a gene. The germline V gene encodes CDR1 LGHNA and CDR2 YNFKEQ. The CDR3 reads CASSKLSGGIGEQYF. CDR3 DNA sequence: TGTGCCAGCAGCAAACTAAGCGGGGGGATAGGCGAGCAGTACTTC.

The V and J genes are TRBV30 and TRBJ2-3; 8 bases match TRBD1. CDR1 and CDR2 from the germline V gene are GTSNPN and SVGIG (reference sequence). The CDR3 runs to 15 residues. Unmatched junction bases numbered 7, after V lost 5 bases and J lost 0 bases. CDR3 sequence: CAWGGQGASTDTQYF. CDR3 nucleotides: TGTGCCTGGGGGGGGCAGGGGGCTAGCACAGATACGCAGTATTTT.

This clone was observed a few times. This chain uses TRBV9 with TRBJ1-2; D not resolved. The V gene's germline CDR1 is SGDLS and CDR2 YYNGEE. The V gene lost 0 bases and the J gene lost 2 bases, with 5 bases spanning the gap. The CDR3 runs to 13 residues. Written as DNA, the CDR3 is TGTGCCAGCAGCGTAGACGCGAACTATGGCTACACCTTC. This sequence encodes CASSVDANYGYTF.

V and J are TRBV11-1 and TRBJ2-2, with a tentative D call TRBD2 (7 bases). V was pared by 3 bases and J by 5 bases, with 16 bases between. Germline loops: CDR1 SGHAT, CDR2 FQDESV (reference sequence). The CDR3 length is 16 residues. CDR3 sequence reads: CASSLRSGRGTGELFF. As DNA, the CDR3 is TGTGCCAGCAGCTTGAGATCAGGGAGGGGGACCGGGGAGCTGTTTTTT.

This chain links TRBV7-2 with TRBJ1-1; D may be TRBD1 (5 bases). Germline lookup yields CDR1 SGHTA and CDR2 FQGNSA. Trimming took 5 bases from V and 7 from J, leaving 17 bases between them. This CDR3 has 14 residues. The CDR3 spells CASSPQGRGIEAFF. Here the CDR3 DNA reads TGTGCCAGCAGCCCCCAAGGACGGGGGATTGAAGCTTTCTTT. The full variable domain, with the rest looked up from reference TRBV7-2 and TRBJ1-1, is GAGVSQSPSNKVTEKGKDVELRCDPISGHTALYWYRQSLGQGLEFLIYFQGNSAPDKSGLPSDRFSAERTGGSVSTLTIQRTQQEDSAVYLCASSPQGRGIEAFFGQGTRLTVV.

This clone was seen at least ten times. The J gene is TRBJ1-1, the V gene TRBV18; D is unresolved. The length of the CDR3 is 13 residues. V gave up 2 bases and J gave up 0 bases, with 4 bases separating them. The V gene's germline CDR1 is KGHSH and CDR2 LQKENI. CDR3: CASSPTMNTEAFF. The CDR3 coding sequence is TGTGCCAGCTCACCAACAATGAACACTGAAGCTTTCTTT.

CDR3 region: CASSSGDSPLRTDTQYF. The CDR3 DNA sequence: TGTGCCAGCAGCTCTGGGGACAGTCCACTTCGAACAGATACGCAGTATTTT. The V gene is TRBV11-2, the J gene TRBJ2-3; TRBD1 aligns across 7 bases. Germline lookup yields CDR1 SGHAT and CDR2 FQNNGV. The CDR3 has 17 residues. V shed 4 bases and J 3 bases; nucleotides not matched to a gene: 13.

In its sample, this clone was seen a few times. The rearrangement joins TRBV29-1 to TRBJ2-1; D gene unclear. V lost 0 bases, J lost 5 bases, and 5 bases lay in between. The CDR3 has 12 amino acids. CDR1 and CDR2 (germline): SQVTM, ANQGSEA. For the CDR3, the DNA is TGCAGCGTTGAAGATGGAGACAATGAGCAGTTCTTC. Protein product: CSVEDGDNEQFF.

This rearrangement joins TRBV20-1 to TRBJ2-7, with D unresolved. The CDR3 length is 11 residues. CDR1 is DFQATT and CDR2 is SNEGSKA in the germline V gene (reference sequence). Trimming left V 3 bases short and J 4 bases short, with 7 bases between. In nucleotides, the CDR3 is TGCAGTGCTAGGCAGGCGTACGAGCAGTACTTC. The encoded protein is CSARQAYEQYF.

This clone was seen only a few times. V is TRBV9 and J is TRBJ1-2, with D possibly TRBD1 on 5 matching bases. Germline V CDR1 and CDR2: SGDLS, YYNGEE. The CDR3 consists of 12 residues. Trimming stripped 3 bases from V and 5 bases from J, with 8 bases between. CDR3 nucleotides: TGTGCCAGCAGCGCCCGGGGGTATGGCTACACCTTC. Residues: CASSARGYGYTF.

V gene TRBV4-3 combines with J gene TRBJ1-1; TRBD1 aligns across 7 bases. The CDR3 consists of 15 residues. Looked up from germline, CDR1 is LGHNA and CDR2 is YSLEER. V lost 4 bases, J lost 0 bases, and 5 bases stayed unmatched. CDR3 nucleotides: TGCGCCAGCAGCCCGCGACAGGGCTTGAACACTGAAGCTTTCTTT. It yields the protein CASSPRQGLNTEAFF.

The CDR3 coding sequence is TGTGCCAGCAATAGACAGGGTTACTATGGCTACACCTTC. Translation: CASNRQGYYGYTF. The gene calls are TRBV2 and TRBJ1-2; TRBD1 matches at 7 bases. The CDR3 length is 13 residues. Germline V gene sequence: CDR1 SNHLY, CDR2 FYNNEI. V dropped 7 bases and J dropped 3; count of bases not matched to a gene: 5.

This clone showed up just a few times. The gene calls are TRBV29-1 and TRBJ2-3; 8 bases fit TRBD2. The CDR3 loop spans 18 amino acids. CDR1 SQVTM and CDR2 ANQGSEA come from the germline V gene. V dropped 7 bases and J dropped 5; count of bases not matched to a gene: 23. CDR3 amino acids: CSGKEDFRAGVVGDTQYF. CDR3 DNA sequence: TGCAGCGGAAAAGAGGACTTTCGAGCGGGGGTAGTTGGAGATACGCAGTATTTT.

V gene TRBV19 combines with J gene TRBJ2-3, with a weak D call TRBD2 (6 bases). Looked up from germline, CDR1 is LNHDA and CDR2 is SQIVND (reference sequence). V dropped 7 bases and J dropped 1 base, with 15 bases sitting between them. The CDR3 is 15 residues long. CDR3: CASTKTRSGTDTQYF. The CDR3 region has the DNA TGTGCCAGTACCAAGACTAGGAGTGGCACAGATACGCAGTATTTT.

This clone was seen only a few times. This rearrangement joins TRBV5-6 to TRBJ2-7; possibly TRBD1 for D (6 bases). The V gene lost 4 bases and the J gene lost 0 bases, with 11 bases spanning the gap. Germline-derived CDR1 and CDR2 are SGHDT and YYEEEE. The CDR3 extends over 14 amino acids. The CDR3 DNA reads TGTGCCAGCAGCCTGGGACAAAGCTCCTACGAGCAGTACTTC. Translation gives CASSLGQSSYEQYF.

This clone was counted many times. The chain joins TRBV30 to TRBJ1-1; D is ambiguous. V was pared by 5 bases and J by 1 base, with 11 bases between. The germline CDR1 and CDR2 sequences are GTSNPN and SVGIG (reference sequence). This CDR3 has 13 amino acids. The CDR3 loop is CAWLGDKNTEAFF. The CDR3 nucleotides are TGTGCCTGGCTTGGAGATAAGAACACTGAAGCTTTCTTT.

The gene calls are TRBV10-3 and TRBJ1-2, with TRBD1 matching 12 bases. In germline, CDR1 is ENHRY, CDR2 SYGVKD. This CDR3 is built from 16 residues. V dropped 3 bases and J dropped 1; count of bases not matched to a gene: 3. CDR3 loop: CAISEGTGGINYGYTF. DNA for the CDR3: TGTGCCATCAGTGAAGGGACAGGGGGCATTAACTATGGCTACACCTTC.

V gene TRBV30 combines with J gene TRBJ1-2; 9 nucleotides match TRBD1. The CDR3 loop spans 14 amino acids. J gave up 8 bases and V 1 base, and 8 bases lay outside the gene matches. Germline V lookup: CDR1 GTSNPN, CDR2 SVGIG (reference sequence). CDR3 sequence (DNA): TGTGCCTGGAGTGCGGACAGGGGACGGGTGGGCTACACCTTC. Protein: CAWSADRGRVGYTF.

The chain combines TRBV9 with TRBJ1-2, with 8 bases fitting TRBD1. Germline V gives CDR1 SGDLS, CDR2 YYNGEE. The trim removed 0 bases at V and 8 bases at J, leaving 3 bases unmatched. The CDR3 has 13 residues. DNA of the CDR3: TGTGCCAGCAGCGTAGAGGCAGGGGGCGGCTACACCTTC. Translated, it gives CASSVEAGGGYTF.

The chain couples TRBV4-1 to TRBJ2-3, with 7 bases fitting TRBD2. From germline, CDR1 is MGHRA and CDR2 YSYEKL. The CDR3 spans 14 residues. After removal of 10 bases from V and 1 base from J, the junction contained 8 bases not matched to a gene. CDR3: CATQPGGGTDTQYF. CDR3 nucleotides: TGCGCCACCCAGCCGGGGGGTGGCACAGATACGCAGTATTTT.

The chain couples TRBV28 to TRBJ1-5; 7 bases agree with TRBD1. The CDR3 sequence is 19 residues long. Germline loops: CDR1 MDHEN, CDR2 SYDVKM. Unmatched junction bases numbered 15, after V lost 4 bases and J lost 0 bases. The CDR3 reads CASSSVDRVTHYSNQPQHF. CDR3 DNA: TGTGCCAGCAGTTCCGTTGACAGGGTGACTCACTATAGCAATCAGCCCCAGCATTTT.

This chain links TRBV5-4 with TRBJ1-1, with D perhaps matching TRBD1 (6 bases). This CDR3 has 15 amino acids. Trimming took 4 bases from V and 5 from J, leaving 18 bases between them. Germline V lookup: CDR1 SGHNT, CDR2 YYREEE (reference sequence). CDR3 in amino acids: CASSPVGDMGTEAFF. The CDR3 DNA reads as TGTGCCAGCAGCCCCGTAGGGGACATGGGGACTGAAGCTTTCTTT.

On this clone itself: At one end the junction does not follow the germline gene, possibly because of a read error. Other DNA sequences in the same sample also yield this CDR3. The CDR3 loop is CASSRQGAAEQYF. The CDR3 DNA sequence: TGTGCCAGCAGTCGACAGGGGGCCGCTGAGCAGTACTTT. The rearrangement joins TRBV6-6 to TRBJ2-7; 10 bases line up with TRBD1. CDR1 is MNHNY, CDR2 SVGAGI, per germline (reference sequence). The CDR3 is 13 residues long.

CDR3 residues: CASSAQQGQETQYF. CDR3 bases: TGTGCCAGCAGTGCCCAACAGGGACAAGAGACCCAGTACTTC. The chain employs TRBV6-5 and TRBJ2-5; tentatively, D is TRBD1 (6 bases). The length of the CDR3 is 14 residues. The V gene lost 5 bases and the J gene lost 2 bases, with 12 bases spanning the gap. Germline V gene sequence: CDR1 MNHEY, CDR2 SVGAGI.

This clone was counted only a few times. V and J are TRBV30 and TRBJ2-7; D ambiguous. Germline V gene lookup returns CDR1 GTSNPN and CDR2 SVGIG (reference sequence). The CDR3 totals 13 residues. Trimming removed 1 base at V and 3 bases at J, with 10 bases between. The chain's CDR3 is CAWSEDSHYEQYF. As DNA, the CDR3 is TGTGCCTGGAGTGAGGATAGCCACTACGAGCAGTACTTC.

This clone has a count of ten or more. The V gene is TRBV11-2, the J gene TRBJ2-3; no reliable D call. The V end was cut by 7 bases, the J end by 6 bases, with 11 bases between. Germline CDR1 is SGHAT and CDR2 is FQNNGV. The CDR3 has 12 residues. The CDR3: CASNQAPDTQYF. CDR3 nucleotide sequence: TGTGCCAGCAATCAAGCGCCCGATACGCAGTATTTT.

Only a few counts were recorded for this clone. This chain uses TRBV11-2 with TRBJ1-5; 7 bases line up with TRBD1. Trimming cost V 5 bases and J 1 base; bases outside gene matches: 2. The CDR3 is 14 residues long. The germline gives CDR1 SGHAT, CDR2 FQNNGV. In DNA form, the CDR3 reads TGTGCCAGCAGCCGGGACAGAAGCAATCAGCCCCAGCATTTT. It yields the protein CASSRDRSNQPQHF.